The rows below give T cell receptor beta chains drawn from one sample of a study of patients and donors after allogeneic stem cell transplantation. TCRdb re-called the RT-PCR reads through MiXCR, storing one row per CDR3 protein. The data show hundreds of thousands of distinct CDR3 sequences, with approximately 16% seen just once and 6.5% to 7.5% held by the top ten. Specimen: blood, either unsorted or a sorted T cell fraction (not recorded which). Receptors were obtained from a human donor who was either an allogeneic HSCT recipient or a stem cell or donor lymphocyte infusion donor (not recorded which). It is not recorded whose cells these are; they may come from a transplant donor. CDR3s include the opening cysteine and the closing phenylalanine or tryptophan. A D gene is named only where the DNA matches it firmly. Clone sizes are given selectively: once, few, many, or a class where the clone is expanded.

v_gene	j_gene	d_gene	abundance	CDR3nt	CDR3aa
TRBV7-8	TRBJ1-6	.	few	TGTGCCAGCAGCGCCCCCTTGGACCCCTATAATTCACCCCTCCACTTT	CASSAPLDPYNSPLHF
TRBV4-2	TRBJ2-7	.	.	TGTGCCAGCAGCCAAAGAGCACAGGGTTCCTACGAGCAGTACTTC	CASSQRAQGSYEQYF
TRBV4-1	TRBJ2-2	.	few	TGCGCCAGCAGCCAGACCAATTATCCCAAGAACACCGGGGAGCTGTTTTTT	CASSQTNYPKNTGELFF
TRBV6-5	TRBJ2-5	.	many	TGTGCCAGCAGTTACTCGGTCGGCGGAGAGACCCAGTACTTC	CASSYSVGGETQYF
TRBV20-1	TRBJ1-5	TRBD1	few	TGCAGTGCTCCGACAGGGACCGTTAATAGCAATCAGCTCCAGCATTTT	CSAPTGTVNSNQLQHF
TRBV9	TRBJ2-5	TRBD2	.	TGTGCCAGCAGCGTAGGGAATGCGGGGGGTGGACAAGAGACCCAGTACTTC	CASSVGNAGGGQETQYF
TRBV7-2	TRBJ2-7	TRBD2	.	TGTGCCAGCAGCATAAAATCTAGCGGGGGGGCCGGGGAGCAGTACTTC	CASSIKSSGGAGEQYF
TRBV29-1	TRBJ2-4	.	many	TGCAGCGTTGAACTAGCCAAAAACATTCAGTACTTC	CSVELAKNIQYF
TRBV12-3/TRBV12-4	TRBJ1-5	TRBD1	.	TGTGCCAGCAGTTCAAAGGGGGCCGGAAGCAATCAGCCCCAGCATTTT	CASSSKGAGSNQPQHF
TRBV29-1	TRBJ2-1	TRBD2	many	TGCAGCGTTTCTGGCGGGAGTGAGAATGAGCAGTTCTTC	CSVSGGSENEQFF
TRBV7-8	TRBJ2-3	.	few	TGTGCCAGCAGCTTAGTAGGAGGGGGCTACGCAGATACGCAGTATTTT	CASSLVGGGYADTQYF
TRBV6-6	TRBJ1-4	.	many	TGTGCCAGCAGTTCCCGGAATGAAAAACTGTTTTTT	CASSSRNEKLFF
TRBV7-8	TRBJ2-2	TRBD2	.	TGTGCCAGCAGAACAAAGCTAGCGGGAGGTCGGACCGGGGAGCTGTTTTTT	CASRTKLAGGRTGELFF
TRBV6-2/TRBV6-3	TRBJ1-1	.	.	TGTGCCAGCAGGCCCGTCCTTGGGGGTACTGAAGCTTTCTTT	CASRPVLGGTEAFF
TRBV27	TRBJ2-5	.	.	TGTGCCAGCCGACAGGGGAGGGGCCAAGAGACCCAGTACTTC	CASRQGRGQETQYF
TRBV12-3/TRBV12-4	TRBJ2-7	TRBD1	few	TGTGCCAGCAGTTTGGACAGGGACTCCTACGAGCAGTACTTC	CASSLDRDSYEQYF
TRBV2	TRBJ2-7	TRBD2	few	TGTGCCAGCATGGGACTAGCGGACTTGGGCGCATTC	CASMGLADLGAF
TRBV7-6	TRBJ2-2	TRBD1	few	TGTGCCAGCAGCGGGCAGGGGGCGCACGCGGAGCTGTTTTTT	CASSGQGAHAELFF
TRBV18	TRBJ2-7	TRBD1	.	TGTGCCAGCTCACCAGACAGGGACTCCTACGAGCAGTACTTC	CASSPDRDSYEQYF
TRBV11-1	TRBJ2-6	TRBD1	.	TGTGCCACAGGGAGCCTTTACAGGGGGCTGTCTGGGGCCAACGTCCTGACTTTC	CATGSLYRGLSGANVLTF
TRBV12-3/TRBV12-4	TRBJ1-6	.	few	TGTGCCAGCAGTTTAGGCCCCTTGGGGGCCCTCCACTTT	CASSLGPLGALHF
TRBV12-3/TRBV12-4	TRBJ2-7	.	.	TGTGCCAGCAGCCTTTCTCTGGGGAGACCGGGACGGGCATCCTACGAGCAGTACTTC	CASSLSLGRPGRASYEQYF
TRBV7-9	TRBJ2-3	.	many	TGTGCCAGCAGTACTATGGGCCCGCAGTATTTT	CASSTMGPQYF
TRBV29-1	TRBJ1-1	TRBD1	many	TGCAGCGTGGGACAGGGGAACACTGAAGCTTTCTTT	CSVGQGNTEAFF
TRBV20-1	TRBJ2-5	.	few	TGCAGTGCTACTTTTTTAGGCGGGACCCAGTACTTC	CSATFLGGTQYF
TRBV7-2	TRBJ2-3	.	few	TGTGCCAGCAGCCAGAGGTGGGGGCCCTTTAGTGGGGATACGCAGTATTTT	CASSQRWGPFSGDTQYF
TRBV6-1	TRBJ2-5	.	few	TGTGCCAGCAGTGAACTGGCACACGGAGGGACCCAGTACTTC	CASSELAHGGTQYF
TRBV19	TRBJ1-1	.	.	TGTGCCAGTAGTATGGCGGGAGGGAACACTGAAGCTTTCTTT	CASSMAGGNTEAFF
TRBV6-2/TRBV6-3	TRBJ2-2	.	few	TGTGCCAGCACCCCTAGGGGTCTACCCGGGGAGCTGTTTTTT	CASTPRGLPGELFF
TRBV2	TRBJ2-7	.	few	TGTGCCAGCAGTGAATCCTGGGACTCCTACGAGCAGTACTTC	CASSESWDSYEQYF
TRBV7-6	TRBJ2-7	.	few	TGTGCCAGCAGCTTAGGACAGCTCATACCCTACGAGCAGTACTTC	CASSLGQLIPYEQYF
TRBV7-9	TRBJ2-2	.	.	TGTGCCAGCAGCGCGAGCGGGTCTTTAAACACCGGGGAGCTGTTTTTT	CASSASGSLNTGELFF
TRBV10-3	TRBJ1-2	.	.	TGTGCCATCAGTGAAGCCAGACCTAACTATGGCTACACCTTC	CAISEARPNYGYTF
TRBV12-3/TRBV12-4	TRBJ2-3	.	.	TGTGCCAGCAGGCAGGTAGATACGCAGTATTTT	CASRQVDTQYF
TRBV27	TRBJ1-2	TRBD1	few	TGTGCCAGCAGTCGGACAGGGGGAGTAGGCGGCTACACCTTC	CASSRTGGVGGYTF
TRBV24-1	TRBJ2-5	TRBD2	.	TGTGCCACCAGTGAACGGACTAGCGGGGGGCTCACCGAGACCCAGTACTTC	CATSERTSGGLTETQYF
TRBV5-1	TRBJ2-6	.	.	TGCGCCAGCAGCATGACAGCGGGGGCCAACGTCCTGACTTTC	CASSMTAGANVLTF
TRBV11-1	TRBJ1-1	TRBD1	few	TGTGCCAGCAGCTGGGGCGGACAGGGGTCGTTGGCTTTCTTT	CASSWGGQGSLAFF